These 19 T cell receptor beta chains came from one sample sequenced in a study of T cell responses to AZD1222 COVID-19 vaccine. Measured with immunoSEQ multiplex PCR; TCRdb has only the in-frame clones, and not every one. The data hold 170,000 or so clones, with approximately 93% observed a single time. The sequencing used peripheral blood, collected on day 0 of AZD1222 vaccination. The receptors were sampled from an adult in good health.

The genes are TRBV6-1 and TRBJ1-2; 8 bases align to TRBD1. Germline trimming cut 0 bases from V and 2 bases from J; bases unmatched to any gene: 5. The CDR3 extends over 16 amino acids. Germline lookup yields CDR1 MNHNS and CDR2 SASEGT. In DNA, the CDR3 is TGTGCCAGCAGTGAAGCGGGGACAGGAGGGAACTATGGCTACACCTTC. It translates to CASSEAGTGGNYGYTF.

The rearrangement uses TRBV28 and TRBJ1-4; 9 bases are a match to TRBD1. The CDR3 runs to 15 residues. Germline-derived CDR1 and CDR2 are MDHEN and SYDVKM. Unmatched junction bases numbered 9, after V lost 5 bases and J lost 8 bases. As DNA, the CDR3 is TGTGCCAGCAGTCGATCCGGGACAGGGAAAGAAAAACTGTTTTTT. This translates into CASSRSGTGKEKLFF. Looking up the rest from reference TRBV28 and TRBJ1-4 gives the full variable domain: DVKVTQSSRYLVKRTGEKVFLECVQDMDHENMFWYRQDPGLGLRLIYFSYDVKMKEKGDIPEGYSVSREKKERFSLILESASTNQTSMYLCASSRSGTGKEKLFFGSGTQLSVL.

V is TRBV6-4 and J is TRBJ2-1; 10 bases map to TRBD2. Trimming removed 5 bases from V and 3 bases from J; junction bases left unmatched: 4. The CDR3 is 15 residues long. Germline V gene sequence: CDR1 MRHNA, CDR2 SNTAGT. The CDR3 here is CASSSGGAGYNEQFF. The CDR3 DNA reads as TGTGCCAGCAGTAGCGGGGGGGCAGGCTACAATGAGCAGTTCTTC.

This clone appeared once. V and J are TRBV15 and TRBJ1-1, with a weak D call TRBD1 (5 bases). The CDR3 consists of 15 residues. The V gene's germline CDR1 is LNHNV and CDR2 YYDKDF (reference sequence). The V and J ends lost 2 bases and 1 base respectively, with 11 bases between them. CDR3 protein: CATSRYTQGNTEAFF. The CDR3 nucleotides are TGTGCCACCAGCAGATATACTCAGGGGAACACTGAAGCTTTCTTT.

In nucleotides, the CDR3 is TGTGCCAGTAGTATCCCCCAGGTTCGTATGGGCTACACCTTC. It is translated as CASSIPQVRMGYTF. This chain uses TRBV19 with TRBJ1-2; D is unclear. Germline V gives CDR1 LNHDA, CDR2 SQIVND (reference sequence). The CDR3 contains 14 residues. Trimming cost V 3 bases and J 8 bases, with 16 bases left between them.

This clone was observed a handful of times. This chain links TRBV7-2 with TRBJ1-6; maybe TRBD1 (5 bases). The CDR3 is made up of 15 amino acids. Trimming left V 3 bases short and J 9 bases short, with 15 bases between. The germline V gene encodes CDR1 SGHTA and CDR2 FQGNSA. CDR3 loop: CASSLGGVDFSPLHF. The CDR3 nucleotides are TGTGCCAGCAGCTTGGGGGGAGTAGATTTTTCACCCCTCCACTTT.

This chain connects TRBV6-2 or TRBV6-3 to TRBJ2-5, with 9 bases aligning to TRBD2. After removal of 2 bases from V and 2 bases from J, the junction contained 3 bases not matched to a gene. Germline V gene sequence: CDR1 MNHEY, CDR2 SVGEGT. The CDR3 sequence is 15 residues long. CDR3 loop: CASSYVAGVQETQYF. The CDR3 DNA is TGTGCCAGCAGTTACGTAGCGGGGGTGCAAGAGACCCAGTACTTC.

The chain uses TRBV27 and TRBJ1-6; 9 bases align to TRBD1. Germline V gene data show CDR1 as MNHEY and CDR2 as SMNVEV (reference sequence). Trimming at V came to 4 bases and at J to 6 bases, leaving 4 bases not matched to a gene. The CDR3 sequence is 15 residues long. The CDR3 sequence: CASSYSDRGNSPLHF. For the CDR3, the DNA is TGTGCCAGCAGTTATTCGGACAGGGGTAATTCACCCCTCCACTTT.

The chain has TRBV27 and TRBJ1-2; D remains unclear. Germline CDR1 is MNHEY and CDR2 is SMNVEV (reference sequence). V was cut by 3 bases and J by 0 bases, with 11 bases left in between. The CDR3 has 15 amino acids. CDR3 sequence (DNA): TGTGCCAGCAGTTTTGGCAGGCAATCTAACTATGGCTACACCTTC. Encoded protein: CASSFGRQSNYGYTF.

The rearrangement joins TRBV6-5 to TRBJ1-4, with 11 bases fitting TRBD1. Germline trimming cut 8 bases from V and 3 bases from J; bases unmatched to any gene: 5. The germline CDR1 and CDR2 sequences are MNHEY and SVGAGI. The CDR3 runs 15 residues. In nucleotides, the CDR3 is TGTGCCAGCCGGGACAGGGGGTTTCCTAATGAAAAACTGTTTTTT. This gives the protein CASRDRGFPNEKLFF.

The CDR3 loop is CSVSERGFTEAFF. CDR3 DNA: TGCAGCGTTTCTGAGAGGGGATTCACTGAAGCTTTCTTT. V is TRBV29-1 and J is TRBJ1-1; a weak D match, TRBD1 (5 bases). V lost 5 bases, J lost 4 bases, and 14 bases lay in between. This CDR3 region has 13 residues. Germline V gene data show CDR1 as SQVTM and CDR2 as ANQGSEA.

This chain connects TRBV19 to TRBJ2-7, with D perhaps assigned TRBD1 or TRBD2 (6 bases each). The CDR3 extends over 17 amino acids. V was shortened by 1 base and J by 2 bases, with 18 bases between the two germline ends. CDR1 is LNHDA and CDR2 is SQIVND in the germline V gene (reference sequence). The chain's CDR3 is CASSIGGAGGPTYEQYF. Here the CDR3 DNA reads TGTGCCAGTAGTATAGGGGGGGCAGGTGGGCCTACCTACGAGCAGTACTTC.

The chain couples TRBV18 to TRBJ1-2; D possibly corresponds to TRBD1 (5 bases). The CDR3 length is 13 residues. The V end was cut by 6 bases, the J end by 6 bases, with 14 bases between. Germline V gives CDR1 KGHSH, CDR2 LQKENI. Here the CDR3 reads CASSPLRGDGYTF. CDR3 coding DNA: TGTGCCAGCTCGCCGCTGCGGGGGGATGGCTACACCTTC.

J is TRBJ1-2 and V is TRBV6-2 or TRBV6-3; 8 bases fit TRBD1. The CDR3 runs 14 residues. The V gene's germline CDR1 is MNHEY and CDR2 SVGEGT. V gave up 0 bases and J gave up 4 bases; unmatched junction bases: 1. CDR3 sequence: CASSYSDRVYGYTF. The CDR3 DNA is TGTGCCAGCAGTTACTCGGACAGGGTCTATGGCTACACCTTC.

This chain joins TRBV6-6 and TRBJ1-5; D ambiguous. V gave up 6 bases and J gave up 0 bases, with 3 bases separating them. The germline CDR1 and CDR2 sequences are MNHNY and SVGAGI (reference sequence). The CDR3 is 12 residues long. The CDR3 loop is CASRGSNQPQHF. The CDR3 bases are TGTGCCAGCAGGGGTAGCAATCAGCCCCAGCATTTT.

CDR3 amino acids: CASSLAYNEQFF. Here the CDR3 DNA reads TGCGCCAGCAGCTTGGCCTACAATGAGCAGTTCTTC. V gene TRBV5-1 combines with J gene TRBJ2-1, with unresolved D. Germline CDR1 and CDR2: SGHRS and YFSETQ. CDR3 length equals 12 residues. V was pared by 0 bases and J by 2 bases, with 0 bases between.

This chain joins TRBV5-6 and TRBJ1-1; D not resolved. The CDR3 runs to 12 residues. The V gene lost 2 bases and the J gene lost 7 bases, with 9 bases spanning the gap. In germline, CDR1 is SGHDT, CDR2 YYEEEE. For the CDR3, the DNA is TGTGCCAGCAGCTTTACGGGAGATGAAGCTTTCTTT. It translates to CASSFTGDEAFF.

The CDR3 coding sequence is TGTGCCAGTAGTTCAAGACAGGGTCTTCACTATGGCTACACCTTC. Amino acid sequence: CASSSRQGLHYGYTF. The rearrangement joins TRBV19 to TRBJ1-2; 7 nucleotides align to TRBD1. This CDR3 has 15 amino acids. V was clipped by 5 bases and J by 3 bases; unmatched bases: 9. The germline V gene encodes CDR1 LNHDA and CDR2 SQIVND (reference sequence).

The V gene is TRBV7-9, the J gene TRBJ2-5, with 8 positions matching TRBD2. The V gene end was trimmed by 3 bases and the J gene end by 1 base; junction bases not matched to a gene: 7. This CDR3 is 16 amino acids long. Germline lookup yields CDR1 SEHNR and CDR2 FQNEAQ (reference sequence). CDR3 sequence reads: CASSFRRGVSQETQYF. The CDR3 coding sequence is TGTGCCAGCAGCTTTCGGCGGGGGGTTAGCCAAGAGACCCAGTACTTC.